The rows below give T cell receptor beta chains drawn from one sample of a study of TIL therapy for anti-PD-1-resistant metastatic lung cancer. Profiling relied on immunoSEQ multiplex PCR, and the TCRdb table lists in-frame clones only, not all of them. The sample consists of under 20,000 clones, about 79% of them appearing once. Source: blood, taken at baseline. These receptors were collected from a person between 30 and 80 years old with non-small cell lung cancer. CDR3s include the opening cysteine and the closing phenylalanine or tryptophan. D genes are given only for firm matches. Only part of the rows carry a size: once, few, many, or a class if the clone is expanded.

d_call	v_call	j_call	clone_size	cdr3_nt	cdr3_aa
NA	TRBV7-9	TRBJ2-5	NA	TGTGCCAGCAGCTTAGCGAGGGGAGTGGGGGCGCAAGAGACCCAGTACTTC	CASSLARGVGAQETQYF
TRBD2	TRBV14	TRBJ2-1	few	TGTGCCAGCAGCGAACCGGGACTAGCGGGAGTAATGTACAATGAGCAGTTCTTC	CASSEPGLAGVMYNEQFF
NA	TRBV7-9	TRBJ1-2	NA	TGTGCCACCAGGGCGTTAGGGGTAGGGTATGGCTACACCTTC	CATRALGVGYGYTF
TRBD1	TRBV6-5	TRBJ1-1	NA	TGTGCCAGCAGTTACGGGCAGGGGGGCTATAACACTGAAGCTTTCTTT	CASSYGQGGYNTEAFF
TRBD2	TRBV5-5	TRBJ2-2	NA	TGTGCCAGCATCCGCCTAGCGGGAGAGGACACCGGGGAGCTGTTTTTT	CASIRLAGEDTGELFF
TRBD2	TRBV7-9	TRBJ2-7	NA	TGTGCCAGCACCGCGGGGGGTACTCGGGAGCAGTACTTC	CASTAGGTREQYF
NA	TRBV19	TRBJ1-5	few	TGTGCCAGTAGTATCAGCAGGGGAGTAGGCAATCAGCCCCAGCATTTT	CASSISRGVGNQPQHF
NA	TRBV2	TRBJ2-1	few	TGTGCCAGCAGTTCACTTGTCTCCTACAATGAGCAGTTCTTC	CASSSLVSYNEQFF
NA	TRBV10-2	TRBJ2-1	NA	TGCGCCAGCAGTGAGTCCCTAGGGGATTATGGTGAGCAGTTCTTC	CASSESLGDYGEQFF
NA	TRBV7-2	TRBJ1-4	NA	TGTGCCAGCAGCCCGACCGGGACCGTTAATGAAAAACTGTTTTTT	CASSPTGTVNEKLFF
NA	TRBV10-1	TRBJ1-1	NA	TGCGCCAGCAGTGGGACGGTAAACACTGAAGCTTTCTTT	CASSGTVNTEAFF
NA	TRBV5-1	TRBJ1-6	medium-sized	TGCGCCAGCAGCTTGGGGCACATAAATTCACCCCTCCACTTT	CASSLGHINSPLHF
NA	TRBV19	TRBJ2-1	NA	TGTGCCAGTAGTATCCAGGCGGGAACTAACAATGAGCAGTTCTTC	CASSIQAGTNNEQFF
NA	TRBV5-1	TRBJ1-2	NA	TGCGCCAGCAGCCTAAACACCAATCCTAACTATGGCTACACCTTC	CASSLNTNPNYGYTF
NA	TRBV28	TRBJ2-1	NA	TGTGCCAGCAGTTTAGGTGGGAGGTGGATCTTC	CASSLGGRWIF
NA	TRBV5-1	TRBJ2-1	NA	TGCGCCAGCTACAGCTTTCCCAATGAGCAGTTCTTC	CASYSFPNEQFF
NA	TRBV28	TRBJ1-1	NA	TGTGCCAGCAGTTCCCTGGGGGGGGACACTGAAGCTTTCTTT	CASSSLGGDTEAFF
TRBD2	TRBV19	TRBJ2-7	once	TGTGCCAGTAGTAGAGCTAGCGGGGGAACCTACGAGCAGTACTTC	CASSRASGGTYEQYF
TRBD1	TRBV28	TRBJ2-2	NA	TGTGCCAGCACCCCGGGACAGGCATGGACCGGGGAGCTGTTTTTT	CASTPGQAWTGELFF
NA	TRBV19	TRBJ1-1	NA	TGTGCCAGTAGTGTGACCGGGCAAGGGAACACTGAAGCTTTCTTT	CASSVTGQGNTEAFF
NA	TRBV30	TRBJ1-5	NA	TGTGCCTGGAGTGTACATCAAGTTAATCAGCCCCAGCATTTT	CAWSVHQVNQPQHF
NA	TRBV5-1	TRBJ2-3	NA	TGCGCCAGCAGAAAGGGCGACTTCAGCTTTAGCACAGATACGCAGTATTTT	CASRKGDFSFSTDTQYF
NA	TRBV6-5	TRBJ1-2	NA	TGTGCCAGCAGTCTGTCTATGGTTTACGATGGCTACACCTTC	CASSLSMVYDGYTF
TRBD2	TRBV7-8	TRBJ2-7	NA	TGTGCCAGCAGCTTACCTGATAACTGGACTAGGTCGGCCTACGAGCAGTACTTC	CASSLPDNWTRSAYEQYF
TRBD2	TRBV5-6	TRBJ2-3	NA	TGTGCCAGCAGCACAAGACTAGCACTTTTCACAGATACGCAGTATTTT	CASSTRLALFTDTQYF
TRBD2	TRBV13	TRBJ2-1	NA	TGTGCCAGCAGCTTCCCAACTAGCGGGGGGGCCGAAGGGACTGAGCAGTTCTTC	CASSFPTSGGAEGTEQFF
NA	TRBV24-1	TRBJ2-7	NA	TGTGCCGTACTACCGGGACCACTAGTCAATAACGCCACTCGTCGTCATTACGAGCAGTACTTC	CAVLPGPLVNNATRRHYEQYF
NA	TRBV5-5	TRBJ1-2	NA	TGTGCCAGCAGCCCGCACCACCTAGGACAAAATGGCTACACCTTC	CASSPHHLGQNGYTF
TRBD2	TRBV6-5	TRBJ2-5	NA	TGTGCCAGCAGTTACCCGGGGGGGGGAGAGACCCAGTACTTC	CASSYPGGGETQYF
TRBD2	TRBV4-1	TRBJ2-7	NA	TGCGCCAGCAGCCAAGTGTCGGGCGGGAGGCGCTCCTACGAGCAGTACTTC	CASSQVSGGRRSYEQYF
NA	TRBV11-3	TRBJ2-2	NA	TGTGCCAGCAGCTTAGGTCTCGTGGACACCGGGGAGCTGTTTTTT	CASSLGLVDTGELFF
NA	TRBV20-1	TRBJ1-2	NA	TGCAGTGCCAGTCCTAACTATGGCTACACCTTC	CSASPNYGYTF
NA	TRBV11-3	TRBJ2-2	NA	TGTGCCAGCAGCTTATCCCCGAACCGGCTGGGCACCGGGGAGCTGTTTTTT	CASSLSPNRLGTGELFF
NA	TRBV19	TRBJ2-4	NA	TGTGCCAGTAGTACCCCAGCCGGAAACATTCAGTACTTC	CASSTPAGNIQYF
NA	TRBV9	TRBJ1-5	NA	TGTGCCAGCAGCGTTCATGGTCATGATCCGCCCCAGCATTTT	CASSVHGHDPPQHF
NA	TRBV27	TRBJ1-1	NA	TGTGCCAGCAGTCCCAGGGGTGGTGGCACTGAAGCTTTCTTT	CASSPRGGGTEAFF
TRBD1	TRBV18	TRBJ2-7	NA	TGTGCCAGCTCACCTCGGGACAGGTCTGCCACCTACGAGCAGTACTTC	CASSPRDRSATYEQYF
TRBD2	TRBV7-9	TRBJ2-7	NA	TGTGCCAGCAGCTTAGGTTTTAGCGGGACGTACGAGCAGTACTTC	CASSLGFSGTYEQYF
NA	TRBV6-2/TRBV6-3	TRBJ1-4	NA	TGTGCCAGCAGTTACTCGGGCGGGAATGAAAAACTGTTTTTT	CASSYSGGNEKLFF
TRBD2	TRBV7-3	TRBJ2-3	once	TGTGCCAGCAGCCTTAGCGGGGGGAAGGATACGCAGTATTTT	CASSLSGGKDTQYF
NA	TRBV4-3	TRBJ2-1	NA	TGCGCCAGCAGCCAAGATCTGGGGAGCAGCGGAGAGCAGTTCTTC	CASSQDLGSSGEQFF
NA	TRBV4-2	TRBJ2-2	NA	TGTGCCAGCAGCCAAGCGAGGGGCACCGGGGAGCTGTTTTTT	CASSQARGTGELFF
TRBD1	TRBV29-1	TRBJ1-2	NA	TGCAGCGCAGACAGGGCTTGGGATGGCTACACCTTC	CSADRAWDGYTF
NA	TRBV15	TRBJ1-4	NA	TGTGCCACCAGCAGAGTTGGGGGTAATGAAAAACTGTTTTTT	CATSRVGGNEKLFF
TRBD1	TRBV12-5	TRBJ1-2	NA	TGTGCTAGTGGTTTAGGCAGGGGGGACTATGGCTACACCTTC	CASGLGRGDYGYTF
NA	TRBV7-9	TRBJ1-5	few	TGTGCCAGCAGCTTAGGTGGTTATAGCAATCAGCCCCAGCATTTT	CASSLGGYSNQPQHF
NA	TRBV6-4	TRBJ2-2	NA	TGTGCCAGCAGTGACGGGACGAACACCGGGGAGCTGTTTTTT	CASSDGTNTGELFF
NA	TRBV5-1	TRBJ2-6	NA	TGCGCCAGCAGCTTGGCCCCACGGGCTGGGGCCAACGTCCTGACTTTC	CASSLAPRAGANVLTF
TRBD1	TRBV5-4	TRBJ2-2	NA	TGTGCCAGCAGCACCTTGGACAGGGGGAACGGCGGGGAGCTGTTTTTT	CASSTLDRGNGGELFF
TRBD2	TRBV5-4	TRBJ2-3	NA	TGTGCCAGCAGCTTAACTAGCGTATCAGATACGCAGTATTTT	CASSLTSVSDTQYF
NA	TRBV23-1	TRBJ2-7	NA	TGCGCCAGCAGTCATGGGGGAATGGAGGAGCAGTACTTC	CASSHGGMEEQYF
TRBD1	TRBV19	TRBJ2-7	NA	TGTGCCAGTAGTCCCGGGACAGGGAGATACGAGCAGTACTTC	CASSPGTGRYEQYF
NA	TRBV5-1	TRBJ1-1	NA	TGCGCCAGCAGCGGGGGGAACACTGAAGCTTTCTTT	CASSGGNTEAFF
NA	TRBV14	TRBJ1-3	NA	TGTGCCAGCAGCCAAGTGTTGGGAGGTAAAAGCTCTGGAAACACCATATATTTT	CASSQVLGGKSSGNTIYF
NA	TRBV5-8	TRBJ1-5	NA	TGTGCCAGCAGCTCCCAGGATAGCAATCAGCCCCAGCATTTT	CASSSQDSNQPQHF
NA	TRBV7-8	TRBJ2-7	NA	TGTGCCAGCAGCTTAGCGTCGCAGGCGGAGCAGTACTTC	CASSLASQAEQYF
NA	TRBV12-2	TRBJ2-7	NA	TGTGCAAGTCGCCCCCGCCGAATTCCCGGGCCCGGGACAGGGTACGAGCAGTACTTC	CASRPRRIPGPGTGYEQYF
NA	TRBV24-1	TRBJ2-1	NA	TGTGCCACCAGTTCCTCAGGGGGGGAGAGGAGGCAGTTCTTC	CATSSSGGERRQFF
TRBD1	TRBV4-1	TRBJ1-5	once	TGCGCCAGCAGCCAAAGTTGGGCACAGGGGCAGCCCCAGCATTTT	CASSQSWAQGQPQHF
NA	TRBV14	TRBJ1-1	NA	TGTGCCAGCAGCCAAGAGAAATGGAGCCCCACCCCGAACACTGAAGCTTTCTTT	CASSQEKWSPTPNTEAFF